This passage covers 14 T cell receptor beta chains from one sample sequenced in a study of cytomegalovirus exposure and HLA in healthy donors. Primers included in the PCR were 60 Vbeta and 13 Jbeta primers. TCRdb's table, derived via immunoSEQ multiplex PCR, lists solely in-frame clones and lacks some. The sample holds fewer than 85,000 clones, around 82% seen once. Material: PBMCs. The source of these receptors is a man aged 40-50 years in good health and CMV-seronegative.

This rearrangement joins TRBV5-4 to TRBJ2-5, with a possible D match to TRBD2 (7 bases). The V end was cut by 4 bases, the J end by 5 bases, with 21 bases between. Germline assignment: CDR1 SGHNT and CDR2 YYREEE (reference sequence). This CDR3 comprises 16 residues. The CDR3 DNA reads as TGTGCCAGCAGCCCCACTAAGGGGGGGCCTTGGGAGACCCAGTACTTC. Translating gives CASSPTKGGPWETQYF.

This clone occurred a few times. V is TRBV5-8 and J is TRBJ1-5, with TRBD1 matching over 9 bases. Looked up from germline, CDR1 is SGHTS and CDR2 is YDEGEE. The CDR3 extends over 14 amino acids. Germline trimming cut 4 bases from V and 8 bases from J; bases unmatched to any gene: 7. The CDR3 bases are TGTGCCAGCAGCACACAGGGGGCTCGGGAGCCCCAGCATTTT. Its translation: CASSTQGAREPQHF.

This chain joins TRBV10-3 and TRBJ1-5; 8 nucleotides align to TRBD1. J lost 1 base, V lost 6 bases, and 2 bases had no gene match. Germline CDR1 reads ENHRY; CDR2 reads SYGVKD. CDR3 length: 14 amino acids. CDR3 coding DNA: TGTGCCATCAGGGGACAGGAAAGCAATCAGCCCCAGCATTTT. Its translation is CAIRGQESNQPQHF.

There are a few counts of this clone. The V gene is TRBV5-1, the J gene TRBJ2-1; D may be TRBD2 (5 bases). The germline CDR1 and CDR2 sequences are SGHRS and YFSETQ. V was clipped by 7 bases and J by 7 bases, with 9 bases between them. The CDR3 loop spans 11 amino acids. The CDR3 is CASREGNEQFF. The CDR3 DNA follows: TGCGCCAGCCGGGAAGGGAATGAGCAGTTCTTC. The entire variable domain, with the rest obtained from reference TRBV5-1 and TRBJ2-1, is as follows: KAGVTQTPRYLIKTRGQQVTLSCSPISGHRSVSWYQQTPGQGLQFLFEYFSETQRNKGNFPGRFSGRQFSNSRSEMNVSTLELGDSALYLCASREGNEQFFGPGTRLTVL.

The chain is built from TRBV7-8 and TRBJ2-1, with 10 bases fitting TRBD1. This CDR3 is built from 17 residues. Germline CDR1 reads SGHVS; CDR2 reads FQNEAQ. V shed 1 base and J 6 bases; nucleotides not matched to a gene: 9. CDR3 bases: TGTGCCAGCAGCTTAGGCGTTAGGACAGGGGGTGGCAATGAGCAGTTCTTC. This sequence encodes CASSLGVRTGGGNEQFF.

The rearrangement links TRBV6-5 to TRBJ1-1, with 9 bases aligning to TRBD1. The CDR3 extends over 14 amino acids. V was pared by 4 bases and J by 10 bases, with 10 bases of the junction left unmatched. Germline CDR1 is MNHEY and CDR2 is SVGAGI. The CDR3 loop reads CASSLYRGQGVAFF. The CDR3 nucleotides read TGTGCCAGCAGTTTATACAGGGGGCAGGGGGTAGCTTTCTTT.

The gene calls are TRBV29-1 and TRBJ1-5; 8 positions match TRBD1. This CDR3 is built from 13 residues. Germline values: CDR1 SQVTM, CDR2 ANQGSEA. Losses at the gene ends were 5 bases for V and 5 bases for J; bases not matched to a gene: 5. The CDR3 bases are TGCAGCGTTCGGGGACAGGCAGATCAGCCCCAGCATTTT. It encodes CSVRGQADQPQHF.

The chain links TRBV6-6 to TRBJ2-1, with 10 bases matching TRBD2. J gave up 10 bases and V 0 bases, and 9 bases lay outside the gene matches. CDR1 and CDR2 (germline): MNHNY, SVGAGI (reference sequence). CDR3 length: 16 amino acids. The CDR3 nucleotides are TGTGCCAGCAGTTACTCCAAGCGGGGGGGCGGCTGGGAGCAGTTCTTC. It is translated as CASSYSKRGGGWEQFF.

The genes are TRBV5-4 and TRBJ1-2; a weak D match, TRBD1 (6 bases). V lost 5 bases, J lost 2 bases, and 13 bases lay in between. CDR1 and CDR2 from the germline V gene are SGHNT and YYREEE (reference sequence). CDR3 length: 14 amino acids. CDR3 amino acids: CASRRPGQNYGYTF. The CDR3 bases are TGTGCCAGCAGGAGACCTGGACAGAACTATGGCTACACCTTC.

This chain connects TRBV9 to TRBJ2-7; 7 positions agree with TRBD1. Trimming took 4 bases from V and 6 from J; bases not matched to a gene: 10. The CDR3 runs to 14 residues. Germline V gene sequence: CDR1 SGDLS, CDR2 YYNGEE. This CDR3 is CASSLQGKGSEQYF. CDR3 sequence (DNA): TGTGCCAGCAGCCTACAGGGGAAGGGTTCCGAGCAGTACTTC. Looking up the rest from reference TRBV9 and TRBJ2-7 gives the full variable domain: DSGVTQTPKHLITATGQRVTLRCSPRSGDLSVYWYQQSLDQGLQFLIQYYNGEERAKGNILERFSAQQFPDLHSELNLSSLELGDSALYFCASSLQGKGSEQYFGPGTRLTVT.

The chain combines TRBV7-2 with TRBJ2-5, with D possibly matching TRBD1 (5 bases). The ends were cut back, 0 bases at V and 4 bases at J, with 15 bases in the middle. The CDR3 is made up of 16 amino acids. Germline V gene sequence: CDR1 SGHTA, CDR2 FQGNSA. CDR3 loop: CASSLAGPGLTETQYF. For the CDR3, the DNA is TGTGCCAGCAGCTTAGCGGGTCCAGGGCTAACAGAGACCCAGTACTTC.

Points on this clone: Other DNA sequences in this sample translate to the same CDR3. This chain uses TRBV30 with TRBJ1-3; D is undetermined. The CDR3 contains 12 residues. Trimming took off 0 bases at V and 4 bases at J, with 4 bases between the two ends. Looked up from germline, CDR1 is GTSNPN and CDR2 is SVGIG (reference sequence). The CDR3 spells CAWSVLGNTIYF. The CDR3 DNA follows: TGTGCCTGGAGTGTACTCGGAAACACCATATATTTT.

This rearrangement joins TRBV6-5 to TRBJ1-1; 10 nucleotides agree with TRBD1. The V and J ends lost 4 bases and 12 bases, in that order; junction bases with no gene match: 5. The length of the CDR3 is 12 residues. The germline CDR1 and CDR2 sequences are MNHEY and SVGAGI. CDR3 coding DNA: TGTGCCAGCAGTTCACCGGGACAGGGGACTTTCTTT. This codes for CASSSPGQGTFF.

The CDR3 is CAWSSYLSTDTQYF. DNA for the CDR3: TGTGCCTGGTCTAGCTACCTAAGCACAGATACGCAGTATTTT. The chain combines TRBV30 with TRBJ2-3; perhaps TRBD2 as D (5 bases). The CDR3 contains 14 residues. CDR1 is GTSNPN and CDR2 is SVGIG in the germline V gene (reference sequence). The V and J ends lost 5 bases and 0 bases respectively, with 12 bases between them.